This T cell receptor beta chain comes out of a study of memory CD4+ T cells and cytomegalovirus serostatus. The wider study: Donors were healthy Belgian adults, 8 to 10 CMV seropositive and about 24 seronegative.

This clone was picked up a small number of times. Single viable CD3+CD4+CD8-CD45RO+ cells were sorted as the memory CD4+ T cells. After thawing, CD4+ T cells were positively selected. Produced via immunoSEQ multiplex PCR; TCRdb's table is partial and in-frame only. The repertoire consists of some 57,000 clones, with 70% to 80% occurring once and the leading ten covering approximately 0.82%. CDR3 length: 14 amino acids. CDR1 LNHDA and CDR2 SQIVND come from the germline V gene (reference sequence). The V gene lost 8 bases and the J gene lost 0 bases, with 8 bases spanning the gap. The rearrangement links TRBV19 to TRBJ2-6; D is undetermined. Sequencing was done on a sample of memory CD4+ T cells from blood. The receptor comes from an adult in good health and CMV-seronegative. The CDR3 nucleotides are TGTGCCAGTCTGAGTTCCTCTGGGGCCAACGTCCTGACTTTC. This sequence encodes CASLSSSGANVLTF.